The 19 T cell receptor beta chains listed next were all sequenced from one sample in a study of control samples from healthy donors and cancer patients. Here immunoSEQ multiplex PCR was the method, and the copy in TCRdb shows in-frame clones only, minus some. The sample yields some 100,000 clones, roughly 89% seen once. The specimen sequenced was blood. These receptors were collected from a man aged 25-40 years in good health.

The gene calls are TRBV9 and TRBJ2-6, with TRBD1 as a possible D gene (5 bases). Per the germline V gene, CDR1 is SGDLS and CDR2 is YYNGEE. The V end lost 0 bases, the J end lost 2 bases, and 9 bases lay between the germline ends. The CDR3 is 16 amino acids. CDR3 residues: CASSVGGWAGANVLTF. DNA for the CDR3: TGTGCCAGCAGCGTAGGGGGCTGGGCTGGGGCCAACGTCCTGACTTTC.

The gene calls are TRBV15 and TRBJ1-6; D is unclear. Trimming removed 2 bases from V and 5 bases from J, with 4 bases in between. The CDR3 consists of 13 residues. The germline gives CDR1 LNHNV, CDR2 YYDKDF (reference sequence). The CDR3 DNA sequence: TGTGCCACCAGCAGATTCGATAATTCACCCCTCCACTTT. Its protein product is CATSRFDNSPLHF.

V gene TRBV11-1 combines with J gene TRBJ2-7; D is unclear. CDR1 SGHAT and CDR2 FQDESV come from the germline V gene (reference sequence). This CDR3 region has 13 residues. V dropped 2 bases and J dropped 8 bases, with 13 bases sitting between them. CDR3 region: CASSLTEQRQQYF. Here the CDR3 DNA reads TGTGCCAGCAGCTTAACGGAGCAAAGGCAGCAGTACTTC.

This chain links TRBV7-6 with TRBJ2-2; 7 positions match TRBD2. The CDR3 consists of 15 residues. The trim removed 5 bases at V and 1 base at J, leaving 4 bases unmatched. CDR1 is SGHVS and CDR2 is FNYEAQ in the germline V gene. CDR3 sequence reads: CASSPERGNTGELFF. The CDR3 nucleotides are TGTGCCAGCAGCCCGGAGCGGGGGAACACCGGGGAGCTGTTTTTT. The entire variable domain, with the rest obtained from reference TRBV7-6 and TRBJ2-2, is as follows: GAGVSQSPRYKVTKRGQDVALRCDPISGHVSLYWYRQALGQGPEFLTYFNYEAQQDKSGLPNDRFSAERPEGSISTLTIQRTEQRDSAMYRCASSPERGNTGELFFGEGSRLTVL.

The gene calls are TRBV19 and TRBJ1-1; D gene ambiguous. The ends were cut back, 6 bases at V and 5 bases at J, with 16 bases in the middle. Looked up from germline, CDR1 is LNHDA and CDR2 is SQIVND (reference sequence). This CDR3 region has 14 residues. CDR3 nucleotides: TGTGCCAGTAGGGGGATCGTGGTATGGACTGAAGCTTTCTTT. Its translation: CASRGIVVWTEAFF.

This clone occurred once. The chain combines TRBV6-1 with TRBJ1-3; D gene unclear. Germline assignment: CDR1 MNHNS and CDR2 SASEGT. The CDR3 is 15 amino acids. The ends were cut back, 2 bases at V and 0 bases at J, with 8 bases in the middle. The CDR3 nucleotides are TGTGCCAGCAGTGAACAGTCAAGCTCTGGAAACACCATATATTTT. Protein product: CASSEQSSSGNTIYF.

CDR3 amino acids: CASSFTSGSTDTQYF. Here the CDR3 DNA reads TGTGCCAGCAGCTTCACTAGCGGGAGTACAGATACGCAGTATTTT. The chain carries TRBV7-2 and TRBJ2-3, with TRBD2 matching 11 bases. After removal of 3 bases from V and 3 bases from J, the junction contained 2 bases not matched to a gene. CDR3 length: 15 amino acids. The V gene's germline CDR1 is SGHTA and CDR2 FQGNSA.

The chain has TRBV4-3 and TRBJ2-1; no reliable D call. The V gene lost 1 base and the J gene lost 7 bases, with 11 bases spanning the gap. The CDR3 runs 14 residues. Germline CDR1 LGHNA, CDR2 YSLEER. CDR3 residues: CASSQASWGNEQFF. Here the CDR3 DNA reads TGCGCCAGCAGCCAAGCTTCATGGGGTAATGAGCAGTTCTTC.

The CDR3 coding sequence is TGCGCCAGCAGTCGGGACAGGGGGCAAAGCTACACCTTC. It yields the protein CASSRDRGQSYTF. The rearrangement uses TRBV10-1 and TRBJ1-2, with 12 bases aligning to TRBD1. The germline CDR1 and CDR2 sequences are WNHNN and SYGVQD (reference sequence). CDR3 length: 13 residues. After removal of 5 bases from V and 9 bases from J, the junction contained 4 bases not matched to a gene.

The rearrangement uses TRBV5-6 and TRBJ2-1; 7 positions match TRBD2. The CDR3 length is 16 residues. V was pared by 1 base and J by 1 base, with 5 bases of the junction left unmatched. The V gene's germline CDR1 is SGHDT and CDR2 YYEEEE. DNA of the CDR3: TGTGCCAGCAGCTTGCGATGGCGGGGGTCCTACAATGAGCAGTTCTTC. It specifies CASSLRWRGSYNEQFF.

This clone was counted only a few times. The J gene is TRBJ2-1, the V gene TRBV11-1, with 7 bases aligning to TRBD1. This CDR3 has 14 residues. Germline V CDR1 and CDR2: SGHAT, FQDESV (reference sequence). V lost 5 bases and J lost 8; bases outside the gene matches: 9. The CDR3, as DNA: TGTGCCAGCAGCCCCGCCAGGGGGAAGCATGAGCAGTTCTTC. It codes for CASSPARGKHEQFF.

The chain uses TRBV7-9 and TRBJ2-2; unclear D gene. The CDR3 is 15 amino acids. CDR1 and CDR2 from the germline V gene are SEHNR and FQNEAQ (reference sequence). The V end was cut by 3 bases, the J end by 3 bases, with 11 bases between. The CDR3 is CASSFGEGDTGELFF. The CDR3 nucleotides read TGTGCCAGCAGCTTCGGCGAAGGAGACACCGGGGAGCTGTTTTTT. The entire variable domain, with the rest obtained from reference TRBV7-9 and TRBJ2-2, is as follows: DTGVSQNPRHKITKRGQNVTFRCDPISEHNRLYWYRQTLGQGPEFLTYFQNEAQLEKSRLLSDRFSAERPKGSFSTLEIQRTEQGDSAMYLCASSFGEGDTGELFFGEGSRLTVL.

This clone was recorded only once. DNA for the CDR3: TGTGCCTGGAGTGTACAGGGTATTAGCAATCAGCCCCAGCATTTT. Protein: CAWSVQGISNQPQHF. V usage is TRBV30 and J usage is TRBJ1-5; a weak D match, TRBD1 (6 bases). This CDR3 comprises 15 residues. Germline V gene lookup returns CDR1 GTSNPN and CDR2 SVGIG (reference sequence). Trimming cost V 0 bases and J 0 bases, with 9 bases left between them.

The chain joins TRBV3-1 (or the pseudogene TRBV3-2) to TRBJ1-1; perhaps TRBD1 as D (5 bases). Trimming took 1 base from V and 10 from J, leaving 13 bases between them. The CDR3 extends over 13 amino acids. Germline values: CDR1 LGHDT, CDR2 YNNKEL (reference sequence). The CDR3 DNA sequence: TGTGCCAGCAGCCAAGGGGCAGGGACTCCAGCTTTCTTT. Translation gives CASSQGAGTPAFF.

The chain employs TRBV11-2 and TRBJ2-7; the D gene could be TRBD1 or TRBD2 (6 bases each). This CDR3 is built from 14 residues. Trimming took 5 bases from V and 4 from J, leaving 15 bases between them. Germline loops: CDR1 SGHAT, CDR2 FQNNGV. The CDR3 here is CASSPLRGQYEQYV. Written as DNA, the CDR3 is TGTGCCAGCAGCCCCCTGCGGGGACAATACGAGCAGTACGTC.

The chain is built from TRBV7-2 and TRBJ2-2, with a tentative D call TRBD1 (7 bases). Trimming took 0 bases from V and 5 from J, leaving 13 bases between them. Germline CDR1 is SGHTA and CDR2 is FQGNSA. This CDR3 contains 16 residues. The CDR3: CASSLAFRGDTGELFF. The DNA of the CDR3 is TGTGCCAGCAGCTTAGCGTTCAGGGGGGATACCGGGGAGCTGTTTTTT.

The V and J genes are TRBV4-3 and TRBJ1-5, with D uncertain. Trimming shortened V by 0 bases and J by 2 bases, and 11 bases separated the two germline ends. Germline CDR1 reads LGHNA; CDR2 reads YSLEER. This CDR3 has 16 residues. CDR3 residues: CASSQERIQGNQPQHF. CDR3 nucleotide sequence: TGCGCCAGCAGCCAAGAAAGAATCCAGGGCAATCAGCCCCAGCATTTT.

The chain carries TRBV14 and TRBJ1-1; D is unresolved. Trimming stripped 4 bases from V and 0 bases from J, with 9 bases between. This CDR3 comprises 14 residues. Per the germline V gene, CDR1 is SGHDN and CDR2 is FVKESK. Here the CDR3 reads CASSPGRMNTEAFF. As DNA, the CDR3 is TGTGCCAGCAGCCCGGGCCGCATGAACACTGAAGCTTTCTTT.

The rearrangement links TRBV13 to TRBJ2-1; the match to TRBD1 covers 9 bases. The V segment lost 5 bases and the J segment 8 bases; nucleotides outside the gene matches: 10. This CDR3 spans 15 amino acids. CDR1 is PRHDT, CDR2 FYEKMQ, per germline (reference sequence). Written as DNA, the CDR3 is TGTGCCAGCAGCCTCGCGGGACAGGGAATCGATGAGCAGTTCTTC. Its translation is CASSLAGQGIDEQFF.